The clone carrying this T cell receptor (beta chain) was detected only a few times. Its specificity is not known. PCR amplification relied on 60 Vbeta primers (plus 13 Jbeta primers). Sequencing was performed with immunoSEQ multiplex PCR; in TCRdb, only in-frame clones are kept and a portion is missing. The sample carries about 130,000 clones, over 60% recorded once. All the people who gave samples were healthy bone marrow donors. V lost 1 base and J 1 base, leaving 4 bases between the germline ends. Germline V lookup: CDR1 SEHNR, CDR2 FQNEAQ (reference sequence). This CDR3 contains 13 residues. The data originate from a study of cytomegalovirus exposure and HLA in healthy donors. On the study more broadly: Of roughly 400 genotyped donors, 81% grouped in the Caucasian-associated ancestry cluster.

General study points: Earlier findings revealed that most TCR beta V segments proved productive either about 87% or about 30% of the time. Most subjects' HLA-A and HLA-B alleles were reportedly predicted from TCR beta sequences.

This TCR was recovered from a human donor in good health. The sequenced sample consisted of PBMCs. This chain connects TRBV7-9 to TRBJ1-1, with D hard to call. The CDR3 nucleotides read TGTGCCAGCAGCTTAGACACGAACACTGAAGCTTTCTTT. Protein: CASSLDTNTEAFF.